The sequence of this T cell receptor (beta chain) was determined in a study of T cells in tuberculosis. Whole-study context: T cells were selected with CD1B tetramers loaded with glucose monomycolate. In South Africa, adults with active tuberculosis were compared with IGRA-negative and latently infected IGRA-positive adolescents. Study results and caveats: Using the GMM-specific repertoire gave under 90% accuracy versus 60% to 70% with motifs.

The repertoire was sequenced with immunoSEQ multiplex PCR; TCRdb's copy has only in-frame clones and lacks some. The sample carries roughly 34,000 clones, about 90% recorded once. This CDR3 contains 14 residues. The germline gives CDR1 SEHNR, CDR2 FQNEAQ (reference sequence). The V gene end was trimmed by 5 bases and the J gene end by 10 bases; junction bases not matched to a gene: 3. Comments on this clone: Its antigen is currently unknown.

The sequencing input was PBMCs. This chain connects TRBV7-9 to TRBJ2-1; 15 bases are shared with TRBD2. This sequence was found in a donor under 30 with latent tuberculosis or without tuberculosis infection. Some clones in this sample may be carry-over from other donors' samples. CDR3 amino acids: CASSGTSGGKEQFF. The CDR3 coding sequence is TGTGCCAGCAGCGGGACTAGCGGGGGGAAGGAGCAGTTCTTC. The full variable domain, completed using reference TRBV7-9 and TRBJ2-1, is DTGVSQNPRHKITKRGQNVTFRCDPISEHNRLYWYRQTLGQGPEFLTYFQNEAQLEKSRLLSDRFSAERPKGSFSTLEIQRTEQGDSAMYLCASSGTSGGKEQFFGPGTRLTVL.